Below, one T cell receptor beta chain is given with its context. This sample is drawn from a study of vaccination and CD4 T cells after COVID-19. Turning to the study itself: Samples taken post-COVID came a median about 3 months after diagnosis, ranging from 35 to 161. The interval from dose two to post-vaccine sampling had a median of around 79 days, and it ranged from 14 to 241.

The CDR3 extends over 14 amino acids. Trimming took off 6 bases at V and 3 bases at J, with 9 bases between the two ends. The V gene's germline CDR1 is MNHNS and CDR2 SASEGT. TCRdb processed the PCR reads anew with MiXCR; each CDR3 protein has one entry. The table includes 30,000 or so distinct CDR3 sequences, about 47% detected once. The time point is: late sampling 161 to 241 days after vaccination in a few convalescent patients. The source was CD4+ T cells from blood, collected about 7 months after SARS-CoV-2 vaccination. The origin of this receptor is a human donor who had recovered from COVID-19. The V call is TRBV6-1, the J call TRBJ2-6, with D unclear. The CDR3 is CASSRSSGANVLTF. As DNA, the CDR3 is TGTGCCAGCAGCCGTTCTAGTGGGGCCAACGTCCTGACTTTC.